This T cell receptor beta chain was profiled in a study of cytomegalovirus exposure and HLA in healthy donors. Study context: T cells numbering around 190 million yielded some 110 million unique TCR beta sequences in an earlier analysis. Study-level findings and limits: What a later analysis showed was that several of the most significant clusters appeared linked to common viral pathogens. The authors later found most CMV-associated TCR beta chains appeared HLA-restricted. A cluster of highly shared sequence variants was likely a sequencing artifact.

The germline V gene encodes CDR1 MNHEY and CDR2 SVGAGI. The CDR3 consists of 10 residues. Trimming removed 8 bases from V and 8 bases from J; junction bases left unmatched: 1. PCR employed 60 Vbeta and 13 Jbeta primers. Assay: immunoSEQ multiplex PCR; the TCRdb copy retains only in-frame clones and omits some. The sample consists of 95,000 to 100,000 clones, under 80% of them appearing once. This clone was counted at least ten times. Its antigen is not known. The source material was PBMCs. The chain has TRBV6-5 and TRBJ1-2; 8 nucleotides match TRBD1. The TCR sequence derives from a middle-aged man in good health and CMV-seropositive. The CDR3 DNA follows: TGTGCCAGCGGACAGGGAGGCTACACCTTC. This encodes CASGQGGYTF.